This record looks at one T cell receptor beta chain sequence and its context. Its antigen is undetermined. The source of the sample is a study of CD8 T cells in ankylosing spondylitis. The CDR3 runs 14 residues. Germline CDR1 is SQVTM and CDR2 is ANQGSEA. V lost 7 bases and J lost 4; bases outside the gene matches: 12. Study-wide results and limits: Significant enrichment of disease-linked clones was reportedly seen in matched ankylosing spondylitis synovial fluid.

Quantitative 5'-RACE with molecular barcodes was used to make the TCR beta libraries. TCRdb called the 5' RACE reads again in MiXCR, with one record for every CDR3 protein. Of 150,000 to 200,000 distinct CDR3 sequences listed, over 15% are singletons. The V and J genes are TRBV29-1 and TRBJ2-7, with 8 bases identical to TRBD2. The sequencing input was blood, either unsorted or a sorted T cell fraction (not recorded which). This receptor was identified in a male donor aged 10-30 years with ankylosing spondylitis or in good health (not recorded which). The CDR3 spells CSAGGAGVGYEQYF. The CDR3 nucleotides read TGCAGCGCTGGGGGAGCGGGAGTCGGATACGAGCAGTACTTC.